This TCR beta chain was recorded in a study of T cell responses to AZD1222 COVID-19 vaccine. Concerning this clone: What it recognizes is unknown.

The CDR3 has 13 amino acids. V was trimmed by 3 bases and J by 7 bases, leaving 13 bases between them. Per the germline V gene, CDR1 is SGHRS and CDR2 is YFSETQ. General observations from the study: Vaccine-associated CD4 TCRs spanned spike, dominant at 160-218 and 743-854.

This table comes from immunoSEQ multiplex PCR, and its TCRdb copy is limited to in-frame clones, with some not included. The data hold just under 95,000 clones, with approximately 91% observed a single time. V usage is TRBV5-1 and J usage is TRBJ1-1, with D possibly being TRBD1 (5 bases). The source is an adult in good health. Sequencing used peripheral blood, obtained on day 0 of AZD1222 vaccination. The CDR3 DNA sequence: TGCGCCAGCAGCTCGGGGGGGACCCTTGAAGCTTTCTTT. This codes for CASSSGGTLEAFF.